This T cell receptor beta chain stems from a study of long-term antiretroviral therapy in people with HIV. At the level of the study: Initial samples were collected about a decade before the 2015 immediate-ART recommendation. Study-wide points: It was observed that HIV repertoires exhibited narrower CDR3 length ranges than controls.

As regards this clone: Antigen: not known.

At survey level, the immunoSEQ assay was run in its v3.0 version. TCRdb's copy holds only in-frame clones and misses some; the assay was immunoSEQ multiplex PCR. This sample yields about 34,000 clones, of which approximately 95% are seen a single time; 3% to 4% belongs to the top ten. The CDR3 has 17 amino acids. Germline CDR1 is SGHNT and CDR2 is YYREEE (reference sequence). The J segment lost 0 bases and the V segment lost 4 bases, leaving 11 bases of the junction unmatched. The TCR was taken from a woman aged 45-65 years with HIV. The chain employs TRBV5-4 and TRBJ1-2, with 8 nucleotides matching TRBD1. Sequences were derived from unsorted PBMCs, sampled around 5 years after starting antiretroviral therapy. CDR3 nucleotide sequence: TGTGCCAGCAGCAACCCGGGACAGGACGCATCTAACTATGGCTACACCTTC. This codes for CASSNPGQDASNYGYTF.